These 3 T cell receptor beta chains were all obtained from the same sample, sequenced in a study of T cells in Graves' hyperthyroidism and ophthalmopathy. Amplification of TCR beta CDR3 regions was performed using RNA transcripts as template. The HTBI set primed first-round TCR CDR3 RT-PCR. TCRdb ran MiXCR on the multiplex PCR reads and lists one entry per CDR3 protein. The sample yields fewer than 500,000 distinct CDR3 sequences, about 14% seen once. The sample taken for sequencing was blood. These TCRs come from a man younger than 35 with Graves' ophthalmopathy.

This clonotype was seen only once. V usage is TRBV5-5 and J usage is TRBJ2-7, with 9 nucleotides matching TRBD1. The CDR3 totals 15 residues. Germline V gene lookup returns CDR1 SGHKS and CDR2 YYEKEE (reference sequence). Trimming at V came to 2 bases and at J to 3 bases, leaving 6 bases not matched to a gene. CDR3 residues: CASSFFGQGHYEQYF. CDR3 nucleotide sequence: TGTGCCAGCAGCTTCTTTGGACAGGGGCACTACGAGCAGTACTTC.

This clonotype has at least ten counts. CDR3 sequence reads: CASSPLTGWTSQPQHF. The CDR3 DNA reads as TGCGCCAGCAGCCCGCTGACAGGGTGGACGTCACAGCCCCAGCATTTT. The rearrangement uses TRBV4-1 and TRBJ1-5; 7 bases match TRBD1. This CDR3 is built from 16 residues. Looked up from germline, CDR1 is MGHRA and CDR2 is YSYEKL. After removal of 4 bases from V and 7 bases from J, the junction contained 13 bases not matched to a gene.

This clonotype has at least ten counts. This rearrangement joins TRBV11-1 to TRBJ2-7; maybe TRBD2 (6 bases). Germline loops: CDR1 SGHAT, CDR2 FQDESV (reference sequence). This CDR3 has 15 amino acids. The V gene lost 4 bases and the J gene lost 0 bases, with 13 bases spanning the gap. The CDR3 bases are TGTGCCAGCAGCTCCGGACTACCGAGCTCCTACGAGCAGTACTTC. This codes for CASSSGLPSSYEQYF.